The T cell receptor (beta chain) under discussion was sequenced for a study of blood T cell repertoires in COVID-19. Study information: The analysed material was cDNA or gDNA that came from T cells, B-cell-depleted T cells, or PBMCs.

In germline, CDR1 is MNHEY, CDR2 SVGAGI. V shed 2 bases and J 9 bases; nucleotides not matched to a gene: 2. The CDR3 consists of 12 residues. In its sample, this clone was seen once. Source study methods: Estimated nucleated cell counts came from reference gene primer amplification. The assay was immunoSEQ multiplex PCR, and TCRdb's table has in-frame clones only and misses some. For V, J and clone size, that table is used; D and trimming come from the DNA. The table shows tens of thousands of clones, with more than 75% occurring only once. The origin of this receptor is a human donor in a cohort sampled during active COVID-19. The rearrangement links TRBV6-5 to TRBJ2-3; 7 bases agree with TRBD2. The sample was peripheral blood. Here the CDR3 DNA reads TGTGCCAGCAGTTACGGACTAGTAACGCAGTATTTT. It encodes CASSYGLVTQYF.